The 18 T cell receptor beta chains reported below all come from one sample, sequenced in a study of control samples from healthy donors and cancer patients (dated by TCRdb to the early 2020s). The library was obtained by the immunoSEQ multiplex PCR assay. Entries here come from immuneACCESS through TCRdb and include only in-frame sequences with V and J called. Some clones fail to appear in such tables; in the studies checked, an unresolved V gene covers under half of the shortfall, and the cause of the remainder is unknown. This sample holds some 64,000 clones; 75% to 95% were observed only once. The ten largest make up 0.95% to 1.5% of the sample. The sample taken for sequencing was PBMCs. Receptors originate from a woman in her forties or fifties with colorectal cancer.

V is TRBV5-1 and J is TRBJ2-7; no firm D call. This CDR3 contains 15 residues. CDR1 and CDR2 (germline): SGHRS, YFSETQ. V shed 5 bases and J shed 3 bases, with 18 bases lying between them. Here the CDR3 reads CASSHGGVTNYEQYF. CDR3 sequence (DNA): TGCGCCAGCAGTCACGGTGGGGTCACTAACTACGAGCAGTACTTC. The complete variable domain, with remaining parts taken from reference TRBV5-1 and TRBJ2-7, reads KAGVTQTPRYLIKTRGQQVTLSCSPISGHRSVSWYQQTPGQGLQFLFEYFSETQRNKGNFPGRFSGRQFSNSRSEMNVSTLELGDSALYLCASSHGGVTNYEQYFGPGTRLTVT.

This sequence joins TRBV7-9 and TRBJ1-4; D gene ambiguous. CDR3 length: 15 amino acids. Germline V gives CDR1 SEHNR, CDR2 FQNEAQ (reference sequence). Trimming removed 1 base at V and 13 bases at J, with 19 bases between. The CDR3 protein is CASSLDSDGWFPLFF. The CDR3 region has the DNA TGTGCCAGCAGCTTAGACTCCGACGGATGGTTTCCACTGTTTTTT. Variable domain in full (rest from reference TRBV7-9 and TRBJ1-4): DTGVSQNPRHKITKRGQNVTFRCDPISEHNRLYWYRQTLGQGPEFLTYFQNEAQLEKSRLLSDRFSAERPKGSFSTLEIQRTEQGDSAMYLCASSLDSDGWFPLFFGSGTQLSVL.

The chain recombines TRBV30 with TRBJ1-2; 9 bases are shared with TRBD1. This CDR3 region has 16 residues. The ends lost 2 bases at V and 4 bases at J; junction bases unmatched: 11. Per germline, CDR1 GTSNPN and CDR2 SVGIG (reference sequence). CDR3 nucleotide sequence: TGTGCCTGGAGTCCGGGACAGGGAGAGGTTGGCTATGGCTACACCTTC. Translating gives CAWSPGQGEVGYGYTF. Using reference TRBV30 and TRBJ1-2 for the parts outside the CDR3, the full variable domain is SQTIHQWPATLVQPVGSPLSLECTVEGTSNPNLYWYRQAAGRGLQLLFYSVGIGQISSEVPQNLSASRPQDRQFILSSKKLLLSDSGFYLCAWSPGQGEVGYGYTFGSGTRLTVV.

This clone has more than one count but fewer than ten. For the CDR3, the DNA is TGCAGTGCTAGTCAGGGGGATCAGCCCCAGCATTTT. Protein: CSASQGDQPQHF. The J gene is TRBJ1-5, the V gene TRBV20-1; 7 positions agree with TRBD1. Germline V gives CDR1 DFQATT, CDR2 SNEGSKA (reference sequence). J was trimmed by 5 bases and V by 3 bases; bases with no gene match: 1. The CDR3 consists of 12 residues.

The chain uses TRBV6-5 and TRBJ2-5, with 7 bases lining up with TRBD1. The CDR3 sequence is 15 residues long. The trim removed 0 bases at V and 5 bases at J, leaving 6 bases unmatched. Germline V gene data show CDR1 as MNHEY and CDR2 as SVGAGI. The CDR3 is CASSYSYRGYETQYF. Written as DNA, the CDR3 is TGTGCCAGCAGTTACTCGTACAGGGGTTACGAGACCCAGTACTTC.

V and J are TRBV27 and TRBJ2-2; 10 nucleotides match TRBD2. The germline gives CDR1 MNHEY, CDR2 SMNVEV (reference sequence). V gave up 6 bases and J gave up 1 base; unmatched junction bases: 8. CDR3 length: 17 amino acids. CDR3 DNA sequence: TGTGCCAGCAGACCCGATATAGCGGGAGGGAACACCGGGGAGCTGTTTTTT. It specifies CASRPDIAGGNTGELFF.

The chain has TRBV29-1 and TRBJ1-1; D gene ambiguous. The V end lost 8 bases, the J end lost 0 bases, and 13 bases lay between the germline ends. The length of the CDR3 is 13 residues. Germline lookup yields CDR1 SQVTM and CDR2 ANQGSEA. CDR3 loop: CSPTQPMNTEAFF. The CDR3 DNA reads TGCAGCCCCACTCAGCCCATGAACACTGAAGCTTTCTTT.

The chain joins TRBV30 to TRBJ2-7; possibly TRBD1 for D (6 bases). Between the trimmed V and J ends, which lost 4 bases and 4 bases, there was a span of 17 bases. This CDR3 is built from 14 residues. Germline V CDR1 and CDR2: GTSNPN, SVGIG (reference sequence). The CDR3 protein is CAWNTGTQWYEQYF. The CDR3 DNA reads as TGTGCCTGGAACACCGGGACACAGTGGTACGAGCAGTACTTC.

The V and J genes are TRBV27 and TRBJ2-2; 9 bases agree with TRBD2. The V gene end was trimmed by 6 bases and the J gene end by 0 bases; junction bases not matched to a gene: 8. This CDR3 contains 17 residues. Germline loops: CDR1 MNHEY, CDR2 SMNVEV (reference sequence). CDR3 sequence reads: CASRGVLAGANTGELFF. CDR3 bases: TGTGCCAGCAGGGGGGTCTTAGCGGGAGCGAACACCGGGGAGCTGTTTTTT.

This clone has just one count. Here the CDR3 reads CACDRGDYEQYF. The CDR3 DNA follows: TGTGCCTGTGACAGGGGGGACTACGAGCAGTACTTC. V is TRBV30 and J is TRBJ2-7; 9 bases align to TRBD1. The junction had 3 bases not matched to a gene; V was cut back by 6 bases and J by 3 bases. Germline-derived CDR1 and CDR2 are GTSNPN and SVGIG (reference sequence). The CDR3 runs to 12 residues.

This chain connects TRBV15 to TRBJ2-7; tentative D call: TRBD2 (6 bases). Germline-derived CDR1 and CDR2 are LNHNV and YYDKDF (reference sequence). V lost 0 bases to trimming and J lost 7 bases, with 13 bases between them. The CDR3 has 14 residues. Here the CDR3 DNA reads TGTGCCACCAGCAGAGATGCACCCGGGGGTGAGCAGTACTTC. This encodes CATSRDAPGGEQYF.

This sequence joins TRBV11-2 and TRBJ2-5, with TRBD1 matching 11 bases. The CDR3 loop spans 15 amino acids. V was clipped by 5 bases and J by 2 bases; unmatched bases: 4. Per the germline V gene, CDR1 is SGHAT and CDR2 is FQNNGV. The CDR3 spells CASSPGTGGQETQYF. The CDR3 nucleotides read TGTGCCAGCAGCCCCGGGACAGGGGGTCAAGAGACCCAGTACTTC.

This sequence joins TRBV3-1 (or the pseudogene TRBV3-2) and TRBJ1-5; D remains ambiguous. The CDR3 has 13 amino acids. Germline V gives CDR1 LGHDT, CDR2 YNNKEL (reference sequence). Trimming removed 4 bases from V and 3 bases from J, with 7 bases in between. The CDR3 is CASSPTYNQPQHF. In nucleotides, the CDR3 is TGTGCCAGCAGCCCGACGTACAATCAGCCCCAGCATTTT.

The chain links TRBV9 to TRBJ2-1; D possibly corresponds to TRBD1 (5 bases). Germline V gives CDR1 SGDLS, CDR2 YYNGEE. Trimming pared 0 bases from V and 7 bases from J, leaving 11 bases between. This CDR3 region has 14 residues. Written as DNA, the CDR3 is TGTGCCAGCAGCGTAGGTGCAGGGAAGAATGAGCAGTTCTTC. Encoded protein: CASSVGAGKNEQFF.

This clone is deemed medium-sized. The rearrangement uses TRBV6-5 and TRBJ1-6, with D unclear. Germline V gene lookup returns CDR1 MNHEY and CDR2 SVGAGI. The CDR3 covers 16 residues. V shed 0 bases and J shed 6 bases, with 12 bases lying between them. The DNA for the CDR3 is TGTGCCAGCAGTTACTCGATAAGCCAGATTAATTCACCCCTCCACTTT. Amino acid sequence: CASSYSISQINSPLHF.

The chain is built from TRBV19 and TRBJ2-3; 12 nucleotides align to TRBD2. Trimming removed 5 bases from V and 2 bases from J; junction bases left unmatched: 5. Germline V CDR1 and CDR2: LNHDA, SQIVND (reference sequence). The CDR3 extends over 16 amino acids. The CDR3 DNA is TGTGCCAGTAGTGGACTAGCGGGAAAGATCACAGATACGCAGTATTTT. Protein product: CASSGLAGKITDTQYF.

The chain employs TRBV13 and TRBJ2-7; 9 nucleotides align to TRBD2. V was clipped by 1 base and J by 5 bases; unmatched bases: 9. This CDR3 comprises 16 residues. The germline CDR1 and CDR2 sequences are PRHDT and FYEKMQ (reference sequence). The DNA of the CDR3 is TGTGCCAGCAGCTTAGCCGGGGTAGCGGGGGCCCACGAGCAGTACTTC. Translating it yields CASSLAGVAGAHEQYF.

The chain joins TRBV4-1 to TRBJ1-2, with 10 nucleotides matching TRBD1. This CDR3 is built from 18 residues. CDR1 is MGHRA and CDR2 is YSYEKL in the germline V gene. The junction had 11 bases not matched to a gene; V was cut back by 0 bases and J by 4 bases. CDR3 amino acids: CASSQEYRTGGRIYGYTF. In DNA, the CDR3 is TGCGCCAGCAGCCAAGAGTACAGGACAGGGGGAAGAATCTATGGCTACACCTTC.